The 5 T cell receptor beta chains below come from one sample, sequenced in a study of post-analysis software for immune sequencing data. Their recognized antigens are unknown. Prepared TCR beta cDNA libraries contained unique molecular identifiers. One entry per CDR3 protein results from TCRdb running MiXCR on the PCR reads. This sample yields more than 450,000 distinct CDR3 sequences, of which roughly 47% are seen a single time; roughly 1.8% belongs to the top ten. Study-level points and caveats: In patients, TRBV5-6, TRBV5-1 and TRBV20-1 belonged to five TRBV segments found more frequently than in controls.

Sequencing used blood. These receptors were collected from a girl aged 5 to 17 with multiple sclerosis.

J is TRBJ2-1 and V is TRBV11-2; 10 bases align to TRBD2. Germline values: CDR1 SGHAT, CDR2 FQNNGV. The CDR3 contains 18 residues. V lost 2 bases, J lost 0 bases, and 7 bases stayed unmatched. CDR3 in DNA: TGTGCCAGCAGCTTATTAGCGGGGGGCTGGAGCTCCTACAATGAGCAGTTCTTC. Translating gives CASSLLAGGWSSYNEQFF.

Notes on this clonotype: The junction departs from the called germline gene at one end, perhaps through a read error. The gene calls are TRBV10-3 and TRBJ1-5; weak D call: TRBD1 (6 bases). The germline CDR1 and CDR2 sequences are ENHRY and SYGVKD. There are 14 residues in the CDR3. The CDR3 loop is CAIQDSRSNRPQHF. CDR3 nucleotides: TGTGCCATCCAGGACAGTCGTAGCAATCGGCCCCAGCATTTT.

This clonotype occurred once. V and J are TRBV6-1 and TRBJ1-2; D may be TRBD1 (5 bases). From germline, CDR1 is MNHNS and CDR2 SASEGT. Trimming removed 5 bases at V and 4 bases at J, with 8 bases between. This CDR3 comprises 12 residues. CDR3 residues: CASSKGIYGYTF. Here the CDR3 DNA reads TGTGCCAGCAGTAAGGGGATCTATGGCTACACCTTC.

The chain carries TRBV7-2 and TRBJ2-1, with a possible D match to TRBD2 (5 bases). Trimming cost V 0 bases and J 6 bases, with 15 bases left between them. The CDR3 length is 16 residues. Germline V gene lookup returns CDR1 SGHTA and CDR2 FQGNSA. The chain's CDR3 is CASSLALSGRLNEQFF. CDR3 coding DNA: TGTGCCAGCAGCTTAGCGTTGAGCGGTCGCCTCAATGAGCAGTTCTTC.

CDR3 coding DNA: TGTGCCAGCAGCGTAGGGACCGAGCGTCGGGACTACACCTTC. Its translation: CASSVGTERRDYTF. The V gene is TRBV9, the J gene TRBJ1-2, with D unresolved. The CDR3 runs 14 residues. V was cut by 0 bases and J by 10 bases, with 16 bases left in between. The germline V gene has CDR1 SGDLS and CDR2 YYNGEE.